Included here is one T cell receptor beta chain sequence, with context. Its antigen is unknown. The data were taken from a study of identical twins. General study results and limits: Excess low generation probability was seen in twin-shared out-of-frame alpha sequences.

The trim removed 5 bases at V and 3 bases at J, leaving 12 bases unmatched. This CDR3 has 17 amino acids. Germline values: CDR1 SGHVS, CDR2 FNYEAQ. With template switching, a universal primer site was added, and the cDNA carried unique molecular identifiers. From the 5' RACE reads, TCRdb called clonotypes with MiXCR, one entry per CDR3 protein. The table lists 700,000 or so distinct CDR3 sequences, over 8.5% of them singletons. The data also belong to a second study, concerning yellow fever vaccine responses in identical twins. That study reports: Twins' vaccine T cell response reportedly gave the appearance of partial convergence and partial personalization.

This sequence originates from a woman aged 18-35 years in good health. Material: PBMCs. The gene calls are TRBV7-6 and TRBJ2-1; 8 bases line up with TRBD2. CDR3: CASSQDLPGGGYNEQFF. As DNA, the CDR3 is TGTGCCAGCAGCCAAGACCTCCCGGGAGGGGGCTACAATGAGCAGTTCTTC.